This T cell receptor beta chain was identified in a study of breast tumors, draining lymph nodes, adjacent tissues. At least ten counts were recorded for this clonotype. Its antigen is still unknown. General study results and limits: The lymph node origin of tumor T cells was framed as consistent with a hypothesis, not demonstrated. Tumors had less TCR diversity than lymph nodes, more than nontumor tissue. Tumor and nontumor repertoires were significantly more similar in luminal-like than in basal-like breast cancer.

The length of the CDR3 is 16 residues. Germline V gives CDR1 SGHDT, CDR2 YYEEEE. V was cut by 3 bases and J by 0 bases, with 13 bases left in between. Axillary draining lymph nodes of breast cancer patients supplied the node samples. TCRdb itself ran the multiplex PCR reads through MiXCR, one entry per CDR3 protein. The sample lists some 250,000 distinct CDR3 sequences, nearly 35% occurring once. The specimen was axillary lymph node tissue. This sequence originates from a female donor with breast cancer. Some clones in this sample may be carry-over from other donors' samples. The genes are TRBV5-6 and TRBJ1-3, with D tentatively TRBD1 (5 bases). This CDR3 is CASSYGTSRSGNTIYF. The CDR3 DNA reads TGTGCCAGCAGCTACGGGACTTCCCGCTCTGGAAACACCATATATTTT.